This TCR beta chain comes out of a study of blood T cell repertoires in COVID-19. Measured with immunoSEQ multiplex PCR; TCRdb has only the in-frame clones, and not every one. The sample lists 410,000 or so clones, 70% to 90% occurring once. Trimming removed 5 bases from V and 3 bases from J; junction bases left unmatched: 9. Germline CDR1 SGHTA, CDR2 FQGNSA. The CDR3 totals 16 residues. This TCR came from a woman aged 40-49 years with COVID-19, enrolled during active disease. The rearrangement links TRBV7-2 to TRBJ1-3; TRBD1 agrees at 8 bases. The specimen sequenced was peripheral blood. This CDR3 reads CASSQHQGAIGNTIYF. CDR3 coding DNA: TGTGCCAGCAGCCAGCATCAGGGGGCTATTGGAAACACCATATATTTT.